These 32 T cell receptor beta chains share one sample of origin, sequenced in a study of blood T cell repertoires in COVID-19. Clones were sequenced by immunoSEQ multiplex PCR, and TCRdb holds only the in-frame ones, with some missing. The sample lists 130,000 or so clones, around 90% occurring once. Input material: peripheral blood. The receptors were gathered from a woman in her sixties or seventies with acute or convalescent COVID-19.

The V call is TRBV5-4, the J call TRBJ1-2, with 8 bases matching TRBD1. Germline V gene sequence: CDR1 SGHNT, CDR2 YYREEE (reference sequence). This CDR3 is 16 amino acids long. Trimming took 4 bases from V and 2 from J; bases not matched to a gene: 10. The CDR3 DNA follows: TGTGCCAGCAGCCTATGGACAGGGCCCACGAACTATGGCTACACCTTC. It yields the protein CASSLWTGPTNYGYTF. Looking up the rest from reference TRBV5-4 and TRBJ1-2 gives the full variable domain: ETGVTQSPTHLIKTRGQQVTLRCSSQSGHNTVSWYQQALGQGPQFIFQYYREEENGRGNFPPRFSGLQFPNYSSELNVNALELDDSALYLCASSLWTGPTNYGYTFGSGTRLTVV.

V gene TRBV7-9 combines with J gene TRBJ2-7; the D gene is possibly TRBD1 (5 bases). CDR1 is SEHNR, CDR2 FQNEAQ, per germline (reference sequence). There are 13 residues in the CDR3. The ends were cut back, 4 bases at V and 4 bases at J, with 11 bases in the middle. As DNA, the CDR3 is TGTGCCAGCAGCTCGGCAGGGTTATACGAGCAGTACTTC. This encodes CASSSAGLYEQYF.

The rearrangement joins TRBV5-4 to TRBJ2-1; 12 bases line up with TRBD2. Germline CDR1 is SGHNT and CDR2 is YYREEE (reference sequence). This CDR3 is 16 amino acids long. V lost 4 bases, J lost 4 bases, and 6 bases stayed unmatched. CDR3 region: CASSLTTSGGYNEQFF. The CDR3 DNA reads TGTGCCAGCAGCCTAACGACTAGCGGGGGATACAATGAGCAGTTCTTC.

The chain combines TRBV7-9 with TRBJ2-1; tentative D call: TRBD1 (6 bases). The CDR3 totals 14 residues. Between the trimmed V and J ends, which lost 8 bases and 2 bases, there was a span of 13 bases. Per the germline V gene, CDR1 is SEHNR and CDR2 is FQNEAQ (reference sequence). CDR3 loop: CASEGVNTYNEQFF. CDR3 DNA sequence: TGTGCCAGCGAGGGGGTTAACACCTACAATGAGCAGTTCTTC. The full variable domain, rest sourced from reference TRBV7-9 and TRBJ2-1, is DTGVSQNPRHKITKRGQNVTFRCDPISEHNRLYWYRQTLGQGPEFLTYFQNEAQLEKSRLLSDRFSAERPKGSFSTLEIQRTEQGDSAMYLCASEGVNTYNEQFFGPGTRLTVL.

In DNA, the CDR3 is TGTGCCAGCAGCTTCGGGGGTCTACGGGAGACCCAGTACTTC. Translated, it gives CASSFGGLRETQYF. The rearrangement links TRBV7-2 to TRBJ2-5; the D gene is possibly TRBD2 (6 bases). CDR1 and CDR2 from the germline V gene are SGHTA and FQGNSA. V shed 3 bases and J shed 5 bases, with 13 bases lying between them. This CDR3 has 14 residues.

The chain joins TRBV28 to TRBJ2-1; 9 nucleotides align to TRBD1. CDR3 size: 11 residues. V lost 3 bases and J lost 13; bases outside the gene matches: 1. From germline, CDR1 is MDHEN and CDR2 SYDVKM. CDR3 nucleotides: TGTGCCAGCAGTTTGGACAGGGGCCAGTTCTTC. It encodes CASSLDRGQFF.

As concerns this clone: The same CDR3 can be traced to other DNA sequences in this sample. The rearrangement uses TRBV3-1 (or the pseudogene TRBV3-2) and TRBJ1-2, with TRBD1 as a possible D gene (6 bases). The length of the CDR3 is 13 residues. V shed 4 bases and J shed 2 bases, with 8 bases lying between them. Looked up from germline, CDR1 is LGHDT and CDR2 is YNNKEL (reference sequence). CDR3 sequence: CASSPDRNYGYTF. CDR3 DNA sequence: TGTGCCAGCAGCCCAGACAGGAACTATGGCTACACCTTC.

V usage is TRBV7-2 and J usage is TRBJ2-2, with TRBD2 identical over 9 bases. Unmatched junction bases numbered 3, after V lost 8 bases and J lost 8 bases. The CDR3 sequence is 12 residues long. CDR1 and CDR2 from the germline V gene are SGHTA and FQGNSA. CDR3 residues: CASGGLAGELFF. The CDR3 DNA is TGTGCCAGCGGAGGACTAGCGGGGGAGCTGTTTTTT.

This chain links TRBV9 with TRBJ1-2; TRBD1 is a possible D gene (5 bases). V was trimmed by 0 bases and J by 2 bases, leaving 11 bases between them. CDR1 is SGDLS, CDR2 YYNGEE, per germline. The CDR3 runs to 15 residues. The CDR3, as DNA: TGTGCCAGCAGCGTAGGGGCAGGGCCCAACTATGGCTACACCTTC. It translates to CASSVGAGPNYGYTF.

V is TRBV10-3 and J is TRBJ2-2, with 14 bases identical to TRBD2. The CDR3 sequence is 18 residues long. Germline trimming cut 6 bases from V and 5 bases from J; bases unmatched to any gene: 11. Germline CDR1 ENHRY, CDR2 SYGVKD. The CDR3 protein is CAISRLAGGQRLTGELFF. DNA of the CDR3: TGTGCCATCAGCAGACTAGCGGGGGGGCAAAGGCTGACCGGGGAGCTGTTTTTT.

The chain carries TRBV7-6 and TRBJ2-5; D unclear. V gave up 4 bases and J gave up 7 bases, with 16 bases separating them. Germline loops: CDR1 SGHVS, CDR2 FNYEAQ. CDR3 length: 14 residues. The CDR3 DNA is TGTGCCAGCAGCTCTGCTTTTGGGTCGGGGACCCAGTACTTC. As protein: CASSSAFGSGTQYF.

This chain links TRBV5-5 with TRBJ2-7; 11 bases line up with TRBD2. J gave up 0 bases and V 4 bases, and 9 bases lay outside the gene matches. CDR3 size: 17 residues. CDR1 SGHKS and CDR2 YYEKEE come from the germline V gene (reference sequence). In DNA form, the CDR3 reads TGTGCCAGCAGCGGCGGACTAGCGGGCTTCCTCTCCTACGAGCAGTACTTC. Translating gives CASSGGLAGFLSYEQYF.

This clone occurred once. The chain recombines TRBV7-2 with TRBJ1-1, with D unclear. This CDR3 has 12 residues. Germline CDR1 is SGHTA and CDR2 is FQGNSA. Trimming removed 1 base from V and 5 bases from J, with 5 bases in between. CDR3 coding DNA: TGTGCCAGCAGCTTAGACAGAACTGAAGCTTTCTTT. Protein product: CASSLDRTEAFF.

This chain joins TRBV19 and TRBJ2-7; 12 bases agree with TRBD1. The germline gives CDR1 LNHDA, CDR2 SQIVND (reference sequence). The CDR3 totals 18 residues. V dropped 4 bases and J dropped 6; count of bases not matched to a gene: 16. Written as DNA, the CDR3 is TGTGCCAGTAGTACCCGGGACAGGGGGCGATTTGTCCCTACCGAGCAGTACTTC. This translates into CASSTRDRGRFVPTEQYF.

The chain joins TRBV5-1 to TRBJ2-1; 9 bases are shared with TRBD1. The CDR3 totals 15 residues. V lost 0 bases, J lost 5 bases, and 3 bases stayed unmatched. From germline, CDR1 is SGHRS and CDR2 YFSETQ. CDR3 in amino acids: CASSLGDRVDNEQFF. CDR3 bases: TGCGCCAGCAGCTTGGGGGACAGGGTCGACAATGAGCAGTTCTTC.

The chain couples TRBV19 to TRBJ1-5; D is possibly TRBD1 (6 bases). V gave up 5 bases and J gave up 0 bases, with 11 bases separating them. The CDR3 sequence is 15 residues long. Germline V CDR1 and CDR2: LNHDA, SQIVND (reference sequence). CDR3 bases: TGTGCCAGTAGTCCCCAGGGGAATAGCAATCAGCCCCAGCATTTT. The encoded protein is CASSPQGNSNQPQHF.

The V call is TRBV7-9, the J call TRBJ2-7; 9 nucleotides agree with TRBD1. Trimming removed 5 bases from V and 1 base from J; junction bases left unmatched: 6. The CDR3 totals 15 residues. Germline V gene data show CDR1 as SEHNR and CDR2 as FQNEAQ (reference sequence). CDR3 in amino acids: CASSLSGTGSYEQYF. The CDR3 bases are TGTGCCAGCAGCCTCTCCGGGACAGGGTCCTACGAGCAGTACTTC. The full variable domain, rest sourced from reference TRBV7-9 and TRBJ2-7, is DTGVSQNPRHKITKRGQNVTFRCDPISEHNRLYWYRQTLGQGPEFLTYFQNEAQLEKSRLLSDRFSAERPKGSFSTLEIQRTEQGDSAMYLCASSLSGTGSYEQYFGPGTRLTVT.

CDR3 bases: TGTGCCAGCTTTGACAGGGGGCGGAACACTGAAGCTTTCTTT. This encodes CASFDRGRNTEAFF. This sequence joins TRBV7-2 and TRBJ1-1; TRBD1 matches 10 bases. Per germline, CDR1 SGHTA and CDR2 FQGNSA. V gave up 8 bases and J gave up 1 base; unmatched junction bases: 4. This CDR3 is 14 amino acids long.

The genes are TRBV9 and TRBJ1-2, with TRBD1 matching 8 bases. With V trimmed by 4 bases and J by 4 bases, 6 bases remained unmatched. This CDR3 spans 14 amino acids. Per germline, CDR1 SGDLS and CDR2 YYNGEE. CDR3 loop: CASSNLGTGYGYTF. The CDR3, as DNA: TGTGCCAGCAGCAACCTCGGGACAGGCTATGGCTACACCTTC.

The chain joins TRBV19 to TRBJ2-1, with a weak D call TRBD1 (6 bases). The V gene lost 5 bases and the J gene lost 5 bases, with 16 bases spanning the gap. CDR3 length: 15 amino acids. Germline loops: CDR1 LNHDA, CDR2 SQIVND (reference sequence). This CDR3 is CASSQGRGPHNEQFF. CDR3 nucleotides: TGTGCCAGTAGTCAAGGCAGGGGACCCCACAATGAGCAGTTCTTC. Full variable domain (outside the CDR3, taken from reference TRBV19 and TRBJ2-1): DGGITQSPKYLFRKEGQNVTLSCEQNLNHDAMYWYRQDPGQGLRLIYYSQIVNDFQKGDIAEGYSVSREKKESFPLTVTSAQKNPTAFYLCASSQGRGPHNEQFFGPGTRLTVL.

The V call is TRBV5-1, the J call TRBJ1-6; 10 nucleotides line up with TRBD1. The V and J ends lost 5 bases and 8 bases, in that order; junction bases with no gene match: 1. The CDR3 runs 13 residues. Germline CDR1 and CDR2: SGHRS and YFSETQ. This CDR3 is CASRTGGDSPLHF. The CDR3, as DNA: TGCGCCAGCAGGACAGGGGGCGATTCACCCCTCCACTTT. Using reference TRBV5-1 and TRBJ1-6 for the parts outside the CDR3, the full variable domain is KAGVTQTPRYLIKTRGQQVTLSCSPISGHRSVSWYQQTPGQGLQFLFEYFSETQRNKGNFPGRFSGRQFSNSRSEMNVSTLELGDSALYLCASRTGGDSPLHFGNGTRLTVT.

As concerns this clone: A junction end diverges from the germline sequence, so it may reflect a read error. In DNA, the CDR3 is TGTGCTAGCAGCCTCATTCGGGGGGATCGGGAGACCCAGTACTTC. This sequence encodes CASSLIRGDRETQYF. The rearrangement uses TRBV7-7 and TRBJ2-5; 7 bases are a match to TRBD2. CDR1 is SSHAT, CDR2 FNYEAQ, per germline (reference sequence). This CDR3 spans 15 amino acids.

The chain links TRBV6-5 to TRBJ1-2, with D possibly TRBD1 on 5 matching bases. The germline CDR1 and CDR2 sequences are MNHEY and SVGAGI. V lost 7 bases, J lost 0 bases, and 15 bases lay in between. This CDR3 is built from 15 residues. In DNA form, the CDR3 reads TGTGCCAGCAAGACAGTGGGGGGAGCTAACTATGGCTACACCTTC. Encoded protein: CASKTVGGANYGYTF.

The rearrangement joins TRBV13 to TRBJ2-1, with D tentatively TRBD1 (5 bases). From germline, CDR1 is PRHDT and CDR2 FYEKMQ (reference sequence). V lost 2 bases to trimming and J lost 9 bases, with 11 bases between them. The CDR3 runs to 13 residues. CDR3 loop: CASSLRGFGEQFF. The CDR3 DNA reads TGTGCCAGCAGCTTAAGGGGTTTCGGTGAGCAGTTCTTC.

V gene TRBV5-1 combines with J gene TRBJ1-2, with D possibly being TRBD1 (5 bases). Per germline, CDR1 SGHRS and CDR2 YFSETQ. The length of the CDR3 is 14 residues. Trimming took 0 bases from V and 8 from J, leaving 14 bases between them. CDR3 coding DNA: TGCGCCAGCAGCTTGGGACAGCCAACCTCGGGCTACACCTTC. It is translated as CASSLGQPTSGYTF.

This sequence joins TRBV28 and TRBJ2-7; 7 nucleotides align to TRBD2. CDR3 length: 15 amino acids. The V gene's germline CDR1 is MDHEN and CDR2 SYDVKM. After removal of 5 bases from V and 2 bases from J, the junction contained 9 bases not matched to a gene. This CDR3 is CASSTRGGFTYEQYF. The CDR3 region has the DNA TGTGCCAGCAGTACGCGGGGAGGGTTCACCTACGAGCAGTACTTC.

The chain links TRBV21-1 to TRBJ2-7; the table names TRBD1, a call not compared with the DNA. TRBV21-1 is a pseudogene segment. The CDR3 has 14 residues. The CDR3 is CASSNGTGHYEQYF. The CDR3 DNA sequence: TGTGCCAGCAGCAACGGGACAGGGCACTACGAGCAGTACTTC.

Here the CDR3 reads CASSPWESSYNSPLHF. DNA for the CDR3: TGTGCCAGCAGCCCTTGGGAGAGCTCCTATAATTCACCCCTCCACTTT. V is TRBV9 and J is TRBJ1-6; the D is unclear. Germline V gene sequence: CDR1 SGDLS, CDR2 YYNGEE. This CDR3 spans 16 amino acids. Trimming left V 4 bases short and J 0 bases short, with 11 bases between.

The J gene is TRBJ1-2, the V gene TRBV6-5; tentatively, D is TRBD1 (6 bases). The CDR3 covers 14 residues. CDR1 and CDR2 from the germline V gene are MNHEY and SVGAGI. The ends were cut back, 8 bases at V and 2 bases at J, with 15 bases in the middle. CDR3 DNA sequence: TGTGCCAGCCAGAGCGGGGGGCAGAACTATGGCTACACCTTC. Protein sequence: CASQSGGQNYGYTF.

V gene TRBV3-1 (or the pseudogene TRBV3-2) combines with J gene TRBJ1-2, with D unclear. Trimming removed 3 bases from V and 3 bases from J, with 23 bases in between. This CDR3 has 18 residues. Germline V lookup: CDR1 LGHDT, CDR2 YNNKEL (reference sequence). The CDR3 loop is CASSHTRQSDSLHYGYTF. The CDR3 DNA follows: TGTGCCAGCAGCCATACAAGACAATCGGACTCACTCCACTATGGCTACACCTTC.

The CDR3: CASSQEPQQYFYGYTF. The CDR3 DNA follows: TGCGCCAGCAGCCAAGAACCTCAACAGTATTTCTATGGCTACACCTTC. The chain couples TRBV4-1 to TRBJ1-2; no clear D gene. In germline, CDR1 is MGHRA, CDR2 YSYEKL. The CDR3 extends over 16 amino acids. Trimming stripped 0 bases from V and 4 bases from J, with 15 bases between.

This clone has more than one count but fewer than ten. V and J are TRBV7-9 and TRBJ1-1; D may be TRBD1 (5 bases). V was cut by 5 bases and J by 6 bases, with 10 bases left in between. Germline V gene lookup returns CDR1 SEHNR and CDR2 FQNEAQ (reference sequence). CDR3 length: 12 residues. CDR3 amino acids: CASSTRGPEAFF. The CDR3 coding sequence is TGTGCCAGCAGCACAAGGGGTCCTGAAGCTTTCTTT. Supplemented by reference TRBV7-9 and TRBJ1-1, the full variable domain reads DTGVSQNPRHKITKRGQNVTFRCDPISEHNRLYWYRQTLGQGPEFLTYFQNEAQLEKSRLLSDRFSAERPKGSFSTLEIQRTEQGDSAMYLCASSTRGPEAFFGQGTRLTVV.